Listed below are T cell receptor beta chains from one sample, sequenced in a study of blood T cell repertoires in COVID-19. Here immunoSEQ multiplex PCR was the method, and the copy in TCRdb shows in-frame clones only, minus some. The table has approximately 220,000 clones, about nine tenths seen once. Sequenced: peripheral blood. These receptors came from a woman aged 45-59 years with acute or convalescent COVID-19. CDR3s include the opening cysteine and the closing phenylalanine or tryptophan. The D gene is left open where the match is weak. Size is stated for part of the rows, as once, few or many counts, or as a class when the clone is expanded.

size: .
D: .
J: TRBJ1-5
V: TRBV7-2
DNA: TGTGCCAGCAGCTTAGCGGGGGCGGATCAGCCCCAGCATTTT
CDR3: CASSLAGADQPQHF

size: .
D: .
J: TRBJ1-2
V: TRBV10-3
DNA: TGTGCCATCACCACGGACTCGGACTATGGCTACACCTTC
CDR3: CAITTDSDYGYTF

size: .
D: TRBD1
J: TRBJ1-1
V: TRBV7-9
DNA: TGTGCCAGCAGCTTAGGCCGACAGGGAGAGGGGAACACTGAAGCTTTCTTT
CDR3: CASSLGRQGEGNTEAFF

size: once
D: .
J: TRBJ1-1
V: TRBV6-5
DNA: TGTGCCAGCAGTTACCCGGGTTCTGAAGCTTTCTTT
CDR3: CASSYPGSEAFF

size: .
D: .
J: TRBJ1-1
V: TRBV10-3
DNA: TGTGCCATCAGTGAGTCGAACGGCAGGGGTACTGAAGCTTTCTTT
CDR3: CAISESNGRGTEAFF

size: .
D: TRBD1
J: TRBJ1-2
V: TRBV5-1
DNA: TGCGCCAGCAGCTTTTCGACAGGGGACTATGGCTACACCTTC
CDR3: CASSFSTGDYGYTF

size: .
D: .
J: TRBJ2-5
V: TRBV7-2
DNA: TGTGCCAGCAGCCCATACCAAGAGACCCAGTACTTC
CDR3: CASSPYQETQYF

size: .
D: TRBD1
J: TRBJ1-1
V: TRBV9
DNA: TGTGCCAGCAGCGTCGGGACAGGGGCGGACACTGAAGCTTTCTTT
CDR3: CASSVGTGADTEAFF

size: .
D: TRBD2
J: TRBJ2-3
V: TRBV10-3
DNA: TGTGCCATTAATGAGGGCGAATCAGCGGGAGGGGCTTACGATACGCAGTATTTT
CDR3: CAINEGESAGGAYDTQYF

size: .
D: TRBD2
J: TRBJ2-1
V: TRBV9
DNA: TGTGCCAGCAGCGGCCTAGCGGGAGGATACAATGAGCAGTTCTTC
CDR3: CASSGLAGGYNEQFF

size: .
D: TRBD1
J: TRBJ1-3
V: TRBV9
DNA: TGTGCCAGCAGCGTTTTATCCGGGACAGGGACTGGAAACACCATATATTTT
CDR3: CASSVLSGTGTGNTIYF

size: .
D: .
J: TRBJ2-3
V: TRBV12-3/TRBV12-4
DNA: TGTGCCAGCAGTTTTAGTAGCAATACGCAGTATTTT
CDR3: CASSFSSNTQYF

size: .
D: .
J: TRBJ1-5
V: TRBV6-1
DNA: TGTGCCAGCAGTGTAGGCAGGTCTAATAGCAATCAGCCCCAGCATTTT
CDR3: CASSVGRSNSNQPQHF

size: .
D: TRBD1
J: TRBJ1-5
V: TRBV2
DNA: TGTGCCAGCAGTGAGGAGACAGGGTCGCTTAATCAGCCCCAGCATTTT
CDR3: CASSEETGSLNQPQHF

size: .
D: TRBD1
J: TRBJ1-4
V: TRBV9
DNA: TGTGCCAGCAGCGCTGGACAGGGGGGTTATATTGAAAAACTGTTTTTT
CDR3: CASSAGQGGYIEKLFF

size: .
D: TRBD2
J: TRBJ2-7
V: TRBV7-9
DNA: TGTGCCAGCAGCCAGACTAGCGTAGACAACTCATACTCCTACGAGCAGTACTTC
CDR3: CASSQTSVDNSYSYEQYF

size: .
D: TRBD1
J: TRBJ2-7
V: TRBV27
DNA: TGTGCCAGCACCGCCTCAGACAGGGACTACGAGCAGTACTTC
CDR3: CASTASDRDYEQYF

size: once
D: .
J: TRBJ1-6
V: TRBV13
DNA: TGTGCCAGCAGCTTACTTAGCTCCTATAATTCACCCCTCCACTTT
CDR3: CASSLLSSYNSPLHF

size: .
D: TRBD2
J: TRBJ2-7
V: TRBV28
DNA: TGTGCCAGCAGTTTGGCGACTAGCGGGGCGTACGAGCAGTACTTC
CDR3: CASSLATSGAYEQYF

size: .
D: .
J: TRBJ2-1
V: TRBV27
DNA: TGTGCCAGCAGTCCTGGGATGTTCCCGGGAGAAATCCACAATGAGCAGTTCTTC
CDR3: CASSPGMFPGEIHNEQFF

size: .
D: .
J: TRBJ2-7
V: TRBV3-1/TRBV3-2
DNA: TGTGCCAGCAGACGGATGGGGCTTCCCAACTACGAGCAGTACTTC
CDR3: CASRRMGLPNYEQYF

size: .
D: .
J: TRBJ2-7
V: TRBV7-9
DNA: TGTGCCAGCTCATCGAGGTTCCCCTACGAGCAGTACTTC
CDR3: CASSSRFPYEQYF

size: .
D: .
J: TRBJ2-2
V: TRBV30
DNA: TGTGCCTGGATGCGCGACAGATCCGGGGAGCTGTTTTTT
CDR3: CAWMRDRSGELFF

size: .
D: TRBD2
J: TRBJ2-5
V: TRBV5-1
DNA: TGCGCCAGCAGCACGGGACTAGCGGGGGGTGAGACCCAGTACTTC
CDR3: CASSTGLAGGETQYF

size: .
D: .
J: TRBJ1-1
V: TRBV10-2
DNA: TGCGCCAGCAGTGGGACCCCAGGGTTTTCTGAAGCTTTCTTT
CDR3: CASSGTPGFSEAFF

size: .
D: .
J: TRBJ2-7
V: TRBV19
DNA: TGTGCCAGTAGTAGGGGACACGACCTGTCCTACGAGCAGTACTTC
CDR3: CASSRGHDLSYEQYF

size: .
D: TRBD1
J: TRBJ1-2
V: TRBV19
DNA: TGTGCCAGTAGGGAACAGGGGGCCTATGGCTACACCTTC
CDR3: CASREQGAYGYTF

size: once
D: TRBD2
J: TRBJ2-3
V: TRBV7-2
DNA: TGTGCCAGCAGCTTAGTGCTAGCGGGAGGCACAGATACGCAGTATTTT
CDR3: CASSLVLAGGTDTQYF

size: .
D: TRBD2
J: TRBJ2-1
V: TRBV11-3
DNA: TGTGCCAGCAGCCCGGGACTAGCGGGGGGGGGATTTTACAATGAGCAGTTCTTC
CDR3: CASSPGLAGGGFYNEQFF

size: .
D: .
J: TRBJ1-1
V: TRBV5-4
DNA: TGTGCCAGCAGCTTGGGCGGTTTAGGTGGGTTGAACACTGAAGCTTTCTTT
CDR3: CASSLGGLGGLNTEAFF

size: few
D: .
J: TRBJ1-1
V: TRBV18
DNA: TGTGCCAGCTTTCCAGAGCGGGGCACTGAAGCTTTCTTT
CDR3: CASFPERGTEAFF

size: few
D: .
J: TRBJ1-1
V: TRBV5-5
DNA: TGTGCCAGCAGCTCCCTTAACTCAGGGTTTTCCTCTGAAGCTTTCTTT
CDR3: CASSSLNSGFSSEAFF

size: .
D: TRBD2
J: TRBJ2-1
V: TRBV5-1
DNA: TGCGCCAGCAGCACTCCGGGACTAGCCGGTTACAATGAGCAGTTCTTC
CDR3: CASSTPGLAGYNEQFF

size: .
D: TRBD1
J: TRBJ1-1
V: TRBV5-1
DNA: TGCGCCAGCAGCCATGGACAGGGGAGCATGAACACTGAAGCTTTCTTT
CDR3: CASSHGQGSMNTEAFF

size: .
D: .
J: TRBJ2-7
V: TRBV5-6
DNA: TGTGCCAGCAGCTTGGGTAGGGGCCTTTACGAGCAGTACTTC
CDR3: CASSLGRGLYEQYF

size: .
D: .
J: TRBJ2-5
V: TRBV30
DNA: TGTGCCTGGAGCCCCTGGGTTGGGAGTCAAGAGACCCAGTACTTC
CDR3: CAWSPWVGSQETQYF

size: once
D: TRBD1
J: TRBJ1-2
V: TRBV9
DNA: TGTGCCAGCAGCGTAGAGCAGGGGGCGCTTCACTATGGCTACACCTTC
CDR3: CASSVEQGALHYGYTF